These 9 T cell receptor beta chains came from one sample sequenced in a study of Graves' ophthalmopathy and Graves' hyperthyroidism. From RNA, the CDR3 regions of TCR beta chains were amplified and sequenced. HTBI-primed first-round RT-PCR preceded second-round multiplex PCR. MiXCR was run by TCRdb on the multiplex PCR reads, yielding one entry per CDR3 protein. The sample yields hundreds of thousands of distinct CDR3 sequences, about a fifth seen once. The sequenced sample was peripheral blood. These receptors all stem from a woman aged 18-29 years with stable Graves' hyperthyroidism. Some clones in this sample may be carry-over from other donors' samples.

As concerns this clonotype: This may come from a read error, since a much larger clone is one base off. The chain uses TRBV7-2 and TRBJ2-7; possible D gene TRBD2, 5 bases. The CDR3 has 14 amino acids. CDR1 SGHTA and CDR2 FQGNSA come from the germline V gene. CDR3 in amino acids: CASSLQRLSYEQCF. The DNA of the CDR3 is TGTGCCAGCAGCCTACAGCGGCTCTCCTACGAGCAGTGCTTC.

This clonotype showed up just a few times. The V gene is TRBV12-3 or TRBV12-4, the J gene TRBJ2-7; tentative D call: TRBD2 (5 bases). Between the trimmed V and J ends, which lost 8 bases and 6 bases, there was a span of 20 bases. The CDR3 is 14 residues long. The DNA of the CDR3 is TGTGCCAGCGGGCCGGAGACCGGACTCACCGAGCAGTACTTC. This translates into CASGPETGLTEQYF.

At least ten counts were recorded for this clonotype. CDR3 nucleotides: TGTGCCAGCAGTGCTGGGGCGGCGGAGCAGTACTTC. Its protein product is CASSAGAAEQYF. The V gene is TRBV6-1, the J gene TRBJ2-7; TRBD1 might be the D (5 bases). Trimming shortened V by 4 bases and J by 7 bases, and 11 bases separated the two germline ends. This CDR3 has 12 amino acids. Germline CDR1 and CDR2: MNHNS and SASEGT.

This clonotype was counted between two and nine times. This chain joins TRBV2 and TRBJ1-4, with 7 positions matching TRBD1. The CDR3 loop spans 16 amino acids. The V and J ends lost 1 base and 0 bases, in that order; junction bases with no gene match: 2. Germline CDR1 SNHLY, CDR2 FYNNEI. CDR3 DNA sequence: TGTGCCAGCAGTGAAGAAGGGACAGCAACTAATGAAAAACTGTTTTTT. Its protein product is CASSEEGTATNEKLFF. Full variable domain (outside the CDR3, taken from reference TRBV2 and TRBJ1-4): EPEVTQTPSHQVTQMGQEVILRCVPISNHLYFYWYRQILGQKVEFLVSFYNNEISEKSEIFDDQFSVERPDGSNFTLKIRSTKLEDSAMYFCASSEEGTATNEKLFFGSGTQLSVL.

Ten or more counts support this clonotype. The rearrangement uses TRBV29-1 and TRBJ2-5; D remains ambiguous. V was pared by 4 bases and J by 7 bases, with 13 bases between. This CDR3 comprises 12 residues. CDR1 is SQVTM and CDR2 is ANQGSEA in the germline V gene. CDR3: CSVVPGVGTQYF. CDR3 coding DNA: TGCAGCGTTGTTCCGGGTGTGGGGACCCAGTACTTC.

This clonotype was seen ten or more times. The chain recombines TRBV6-2 or TRBV6-3 with TRBJ2-3; no reliable D call. Deletions cut 6 bases from V and 0 bases from J, with 16 bases between. The CDR3 extends over 16 amino acids. The germline gives CDR1 MNHEY, CDR2 SVGEGT. This CDR3 reads CASSKPRRTSTDTQYF. The CDR3 DNA reads TGTGCCAGCAGCAAGCCTCGTAGGACGAGCACAGATACGCAGTATTTT.

The rearrangement joins TRBV10-3 to TRBJ2-5; D may correspond to TRBD1 or TRBD2 (5 bases each). Germline V gene data show CDR1 as ENHRY and CDR2 as SYGVKD. V dropped 4 bases and J dropped 1 base, with 19 bases sitting between them. CDR3 size: 17 residues. The CDR3 spells CAISAGTARGPQETQYF. CDR3 DNA: TGTGCCATCAGTGCCGGGACCGCCCGGGGCCCCCAAGAGACCCAGTACTTC.

This clonotype was seen a few times. The CDR3 DNA reads TGTGCCAGCAGACCAAGCGGGAGTGGGACCCAGTACTTC. Its protein product is CASRPSGSGTQYF. The chain uses TRBV6-2 or TRBV6-3 and TRBJ2-5; 8 bases are a match to TRBD2. Germline trimming cut 6 bases from V and 7 bases from J; bases unmatched to any gene: 7. This CDR3 is built from 13 residues. In germline, CDR1 is MNHEY, CDR2 SVGEGT.

This clonotype was observed many times. V gene TRBV12-3 or TRBV12-4 combines with J gene TRBJ2-5; no clear D gene. Trimming stripped 3 bases from V and 5 bases from J, with 19 bases between. The CDR3 consists of 16 residues. CDR3 DNA: TGTGCCAGCAGTTTTAAGGCAAGGGTGGATGGCGAGACCCAGTACTTC. It is translated as CASSFKARVDGETQYF.